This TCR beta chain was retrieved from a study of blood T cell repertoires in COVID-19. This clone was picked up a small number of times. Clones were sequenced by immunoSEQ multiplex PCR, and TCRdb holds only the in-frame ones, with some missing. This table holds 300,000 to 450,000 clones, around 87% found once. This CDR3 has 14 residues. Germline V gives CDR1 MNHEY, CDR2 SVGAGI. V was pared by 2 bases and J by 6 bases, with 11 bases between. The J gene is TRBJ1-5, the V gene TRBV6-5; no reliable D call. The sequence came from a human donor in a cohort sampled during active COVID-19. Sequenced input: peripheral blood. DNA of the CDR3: TGTGCCAGCAGTTACGGTTGGGGAGCTCAGCCCCAGCATTTT. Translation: CASSYGWGAQPQHF.